The 12 T cell receptor beta chains listed next were all sequenced from one sample in a study of T cell repertoires in ileal Crohn's disease. Method: immunoSEQ multiplex PCR; TCRdb's copy keeps in-frame clones and lacks some. Seen here are some 3,000 clones, over 65% observed once, and the top ten hold about 2.9%. Surgical specimens yielded lamina propria lymphocytes, which were density-gradient separated and then sorted. Sequencing input: CD4+ T cells sorted from the ileum. These receptors all stem from an adult with Crohn's disease.

The V gene is TRBV6-4, the J gene TRBJ1-1; no clear D. CDR3 length equals 13 residues. Germline lookup yields CDR1 MRHNA and CDR2 SNTAGT. V was trimmed by 4 bases and J by 4 bases, leaving 10 bases between them. The CDR3 protein is CASSAEEGTEAFF. CDR3 coding DNA: TGTGCCAGCAGTGCGGAGGAGGGCACTGAAGCTTTCTTT.

This clone was found once. The J gene is TRBJ1-3, the V gene TRBV6-6; D possibly corresponds to TRBD1 (6 bases). The germline V gene has CDR1 MNHNY and CDR2 SVGAGI (reference sequence). The length of the CDR3 is 14 residues. The V end lost 6 bases, the J end lost 0 bases, and 9 bases lay between the germline ends. Here the CDR3 reads CASRPDSSGNTIYF. The CDR3, as DNA: TGTGCCAGCAGGCCGGACAGCTCTGGAAACACCATATATTTT.

This chain connects TRBV19 to TRBJ2-1, with 7 bases aligning to TRBD1. CDR1 and CDR2 (germline): LNHDA, SQIVND (reference sequence). The CDR3 totals 14 residues. The ends lost 6 bases at V and 6 bases at J; junction bases unmatched: 8. This chain's CDR3 is CASSSQGRVNEQFF. As DNA, the CDR3 is TGTGCCAGTAGCTCACAGGGGCGGGTCAATGAGCAGTTCTTC.

Regarding this clone: Within the sample, other DNA sequences also encode this same CDR3. J is TRBJ2-2 and V is TRBV13, with 10 nucleotides matching TRBD2. Trimming took 6 bases from V and 7 from J; bases not matched to a gene: 8. CDR3 length equals 15 residues. From germline, CDR1 is PRHDT and CDR2 FYEKMQ (reference sequence). In nucleotides, the CDR3 is TGTGCCAGCAGTCCGGCTAGCGGGGGAGTCGGGGAGCTGTTTTTT. Amino acids: CASSPASGGVGELFF.

CDR3 DNA: TGTGCCAGCAGCCAGAGGGACTACAGCACAGATACGCAGTATTTT. This encodes CASSQRDYSTDTQYF. This chain uses TRBV5-4 with TRBJ2-3; 7 nucleotides agree with TRBD2. CDR1 is SGHNT and CDR2 is YYREEE in the germline V gene (reference sequence). This CDR3 comprises 15 residues. The V gene end was trimmed by 4 bases and the J gene end by 0 bases; junction bases not matched to a gene: 5.

The rearrangement links TRBV12-5 to TRBJ2-2; the match to TRBD1 covers 7 bases. The length of the CDR3 is 15 residues. With V trimmed by 5 bases and J by 7 bases, 10 bases remained unmatched. Looked up from germline, CDR1 is LGHNT and CDR2 is FRNRAP. CDR3 DNA: TGTGCTAGTGGTCCCACAGGGGAGTTATTCGGGGAGCTGTTTTTT. Amino acids: CASGPTGELFGELFF.

The chain recombines TRBV28 with TRBJ2-7; D gene uncertain. CDR1 and CDR2 (germline): MDHEN, SYDVKM. This CDR3 has 13 amino acids. Trimming shortened V by 7 bases and J by 3 bases, and 13 bases separated the two germline ends. CDR3 bases: TGTGCCAGCAACTTGGGCCCTCTCTACGAGCAGTACTTC. This sequence encodes CASNLGPLYEQYF.

This clone was found once. This sequence joins TRBV6-1 and TRBJ1-1; D gene ambiguous. Germline V gene sequence: CDR1 MNHNS, CDR2 SASEGT. The CDR3 spans 14 residues. Trimming removed 8 bases at V and 1 base at J, with 14 bases between. CDR3 loop: CASASRASNTEAFF. Written as DNA, the CDR3 is TGTGCCAGCGCCTCGAGGGCCTCGAACACTGAAGCTTTCTTT.

The J gene is TRBJ1-6, the V gene TRBV6-1, with TRBD1 as a possible D gene (6 bases). Trimming removed 6 bases at V and 10 bases at J, with 19 bases between. Germline CDR1 and CDR2: MNHNS and SASEGT. The CDR3 consists of 15 residues. CDR3 nucleotides: TGTGCCAGCAGGGCAGGGACATCTCAACCCTCACCCCTCCACTTT. Its translation is CASRAGTSQPSPLHF.

This clone was picked up a small number of times. The chain uses TRBV18 and TRBJ2-2, with 14 bases that match TRBD2. V shed 4 bases, J shed 7 bases, and the junction held 5 bases outside the gene matches. The CDR3 contains 16 residues. Germline CDR1 KGHSH, CDR2 LQKENI. The DNA for the CDR3 is TGTGCCAGCTCACGACTAGCGGGGGGGCCGATCGGGGAGCTGTTTTTT. Translated: CASSRLAGGPIGELFF.

This clone was counted a few times. The chain recombines TRBV5-1 with TRBJ1-3; TRBD1 might be the D (6 bases). Germline CDR1 is SGHRS and CDR2 is YFSETQ. This CDR3 is built from 14 residues. Trimming shortened V by 2 bases and J by 3 bases, and 9 bases separated the two germline ends. CDR3 in DNA: TGCGCCAGCAGCTTCCAGGGGTATGGAAACACCATATATTTT. Its translation is CASSFQGYGNTIYF.

The chain carries TRBV7-2 and TRBJ2-2; the D gene is possibly TRBD1 (5 bases). Germline V gives CDR1 SGHTA, CDR2 FQGNSA. V lost 1 base, J lost 1 base, and 10 bases lay in between. This CDR3 has 16 amino acids. The CDR3 here is CASSLGGLGNTGELFF. Here the CDR3 DNA reads TGTGCCAGCAGCTTAGGGGGCCTCGGGAACACCGGGGAGCTGTTTTTT.